This T cell receptor beta chain was identified during a study of blood T cell repertoires in COVID-19. Study summary: Acute-phase and convalescent COVID-19 samples originated in the United States, Italy and Spain. PBMCs, B-cell-depleted T cells, or T cells were the source of the cDNA or gDNA that made up the material.

In the authors' workflow: Amplifying reference gene primers gave estimates of nucleated cell counts. TCRdb's copy holds only in-frame clones and misses some; the assay was immunoSEQ multiplex PCR. V and J calls and clone size are those listed in that table; D and trimming were worked out from the DNA. The sample has fewer than 200,000 clones; approximately 92% are singletons. The V and J ends lost 5 bases and 1 base respectively, with 11 bases between them. The CDR3 is made up of 14 amino acids. Germline V gene data show CDR1 as ENHRY and CDR2 as SYGVKD. The sequenced sample consisted of peripheral blood. J is TRBJ1-2 and V is TRBV10-3, with D uncertain. This TCR was recovered from a woman aged 50 to 60 with acute or convalescent COVID-19. The DNA for the CDR3 is TGTGCCATCAGTCGCGGGGATTTTAACTATGGCTACACCTTC. Its translation: CAISRGDFNYGYTF.